The 32 T cell receptor beta chains presented below share a single source sample, sequenced in a study of shared clonotypes between healthy human individuals. This table comes from immunoSEQ multiplex PCR, and its TCRdb copy is limited to in-frame clones, with some not included. Counted here are millions of clones, just under 95% occurring once; the ten biggest clones make up 1.1%. CD45RO-negative, CCR7-selected cells formed the naive CD8 fraction, which excluded terminally differentiated effector memory CD45RA+ cells. The sequenced sample consisted of naive CD8+ T cells sorted from blood. These receptors were collected from a man aged 18-30 years in good health.

The chain employs TRBV6-1 and TRBJ2-5; the D gene is possibly TRBD1 (6 bases). The J call may be incorrect, as the DNA end agrees better with TRBJ2-7. The V gene's germline CDR1 is MNHNS and CDR2 SASEGT. The CDR3 totals 13 residues. The CDR3 loop reads CASSETGTYEQYF. CDR3 sequence (DNA): TGTGCCAGCAGTGAAACAGGGACCTACGAGCAGTACTTC.

The chain uses TRBV28 and TRBJ2-2; D possibly matches TRBD1 or TRBD2 (6 bases each). Trimming took off 2 bases at V and 3 bases at J, with 16 bases between the two ends. This CDR3 comprises 17 residues. Germline assignment: CDR1 MDHEN and CDR2 SYDVKM. CDR3 in DNA: TGTGCCAGCAGTTTAGAAGGAGGGGACATATACACCGGGGAGCTGTTTTTT. Protein product: CASSLEGGDIYTGELFF.

This rearrangement joins TRBV5-1 to TRBJ2-7; D is undetermined. The V end was cut by 1 base, the J end by 0 bases, with 5 bases between. Germline V gives CDR1 SGHRS, CDR2 YFSETQ. The length of the CDR3 is 13 residues. The CDR3 reads CASSLFNSYEQYF. The CDR3 nucleotides read TGCGCCAGCAGCTTGTTTAACTCCTACGAGCAGTACTTC.

The V and J genes are TRBV19 and TRBJ2-3, with TRBD1 as a possible D gene (6 bases). CDR3 length equals 15 residues. Germline V gene lookup returns CDR1 LNHDA and CDR2 SQIVND (reference sequence). Deletions cut 4 bases from V and 1 base from J, with 12 bases between. The CDR3 is CASSTPRQGTDTQYF. For the CDR3, the DNA is TGTGCCAGTAGTACCCCTAGACAGGGCACAGATACGCAGTATTTT.

This clone has just a few counts. This chain joins TRBV13 and TRBJ2-5; D call uncertain. This CDR3 is 11 amino acids long. Germline V gene data show CDR1 as PRHDT and CDR2 as FYEKMQ (reference sequence). V was trimmed by 4 bases and J by 5 bases, leaving 5 bases between them. The CDR3 region is CASSYGETQYF. As DNA, the CDR3 is TGTGCCAGCAGCTACGGGGAGACCCAGTACTTC.

The chain combines TRBV28 with TRBJ2-7; D is unresolved. This CDR3 has 14 residues. CDR1 and CDR2 (germline): MDHEN, SYDVKM. Trimming took 5 bases from V and 1 from J, leaving 12 bases between them. The CDR3 DNA reads TGTGCCAGCAGTCCCCTCCTCCTATCCTACGAGCAGTACTTC. Its protein is CASSPLLLSYEQYF.

The V and J genes are TRBV27 and TRBJ1-2, with D uncertain. Germline V CDR1 and CDR2: MNHEY, SMNVEV (reference sequence). V dropped 6 bases and J dropped 7 bases, with 15 bases sitting between them. CDR3 length equals 13 residues. CDR3 DNA: TGTGCCAGCAGCCTTGATCCCGGAGGTGGCTACACCTTC. This codes for CASSLDPGGGYTF.

The chain employs TRBV19 and TRBJ2-2; D is unresolved. Germline V CDR1 and CDR2: LNHDA, SQIVND (reference sequence). V lost 2 bases and J lost 7, with 11 bases in between. This CDR3 has 14 residues. CDR3 amino acids: CASSIYGRIGELFF. The CDR3 nucleotides are TGTGCCAGTAGTATATACGGAAGAATCGGGGAGCTGTTTTTT.

Details on this clone: This sample includes further DNA sequences coding for the same CDR3. The chain combines TRBV20-1 with TRBJ2-5; D remains ambiguous. The V and J ends lost 3 bases and 4 bases respectively, with 6 bases between them. The germline V gene has CDR1 DFQATT and CDR2 SNEGSKA (reference sequence). CDR3 length: 11 amino acids. The CDR3 region has the DNA TGCAGTGCTAGCCCCGGAGAGACCCAGTACTTC. It translates to CSASPGETQYF.

With regard to this clone: The sample holds other DNA sequences that translate to the same CDR3. The chain links TRBV10-3 to TRBJ2-1; D uncertain. Trimming removed 4 bases from V and 1 base from J, with 5 bases in between. From germline, CDR1 is ENHRY and CDR2 SYGVKD. The CDR3 has 13 residues. Written as DNA, the CDR3 is TGTGCCATCAGTGTCGGGTCCTACAATGAGCAGTTCTTC. As protein: CAISVGSYNEQFF.

This clone was counted a single time. The V call is TRBV29-1, the J call TRBJ2-1, with D possibly TRBD2 on 7 matching bases. This CDR3 is built from 17 residues. Germline assignment: CDR1 SQVTM and CDR2 ANQGSEA. V was pared by 1 base and J by 4 bases, with 20 bases between. CDR3 coding DNA: TGCAGCGTTGAAGCAGGGGTAGGCGGGAGCCAGTACAATGAGCAGTTCTTC. This codes for CSVEAGVGGSQYNEQFF.

V usage is TRBV7-6 and J usage is TRBJ1-1; D gene ambiguous. Trimming took 2 bases from V and 1 from J, leaving 5 bases between them. This CDR3 contains 13 residues. Germline CDR1 and CDR2: SGHVS and FNYEAQ. The CDR3 coding sequence is TGTGCCAGCAGCTTAAACAGGAACACTGAAGCTTTCTTT. Protein: CASSLNRNTEAFF.

CDR3 nucleotide sequence: TGTGCCAGCAGTCTCCGGGACAGGGCTGACGAGCAGTACTTC. Its protein is CASSLRDRADEQYF. The chain joins TRBV28 to TRBJ2-7; TRBD1 matches 9 bases. V gave up 5 bases and J gave up 5 bases; unmatched junction bases: 7. This CDR3 is 14 amino acids long. The germline V gene has CDR1 MDHEN and CDR2 SYDVKM.

The rearrangement uses TRBV6-1 and TRBJ2-1, with D perhaps given as TRBD1 or TRBD2 (6 bases each). The germline gives CDR1 MNHNS, CDR2 SASEGT. This CDR3 spans 15 amino acids. V was cut by 7 bases and J by 7 bases, with 20 bases left in between. The chain's CDR3 is CASTLTPGGGNEQFF. Written as DNA, the CDR3 is TGTGCCAGCACCTTGACCCCTGGAGGGGGTAATGAGCAGTTCTTC.

The chain has TRBV30 and TRBJ2-7; D unclear. The germline V and J ends were trimmed by 5 bases and 2 bases, with 7 bases remaining between them. Germline V CDR1 and CDR2: GTSNPN, SVGIG (reference sequence). The CDR3 consists of 11 residues. CDR3 DNA sequence: TGTGCCTGGGACGGAGCCTACGAGCAGTACTTC. It encodes CAWDGAYEQYF.

V is TRBV13 and J is TRBJ1-1; the D is unclear. Trimming stripped 1 base from V and 4 bases from J, with 16 bases between. This CDR3 spans 16 amino acids. The germline gives CDR1 PRHDT, CDR2 FYEKMQ (reference sequence). The DNA of the CDR3 is TGTGCCAGCAGCTTAGAGTATCCCGCTAGTGGCACTGAAGCTTTCTTT. This codes for CASSLEYPASGTEAFF. Full variable domain (missing parts from reference TRBV13 and TRBJ1-1): AAGVIQSPRHLIKEKRETATLKCYPIPRHDTVYWYQQGPGQDPQFLISFYEKMQSDKGSIPDRFSAQQFSDYHSELNMSSLELGDSALYFCASSLEYPASGTEAFFGQGTRLTVV.

As to this clone: Other nucleotide sequences from this sample produce the same CDR3. V is TRBV27 and J is TRBJ2-3, with D uncertain. Germline V gene lookup returns CDR1 MNHEY and CDR2 SMNVEV (reference sequence). V lost 5 bases and J lost 0, with 9 bases in between. This CDR3 is 14 amino acids long. In DNA form, the CDR3 reads TGTGCCAGCAGTCCCTTGGGCAGCACAGATACGCAGTATTTT. Its protein product is CASSPLGSTDTQYF.

The chain carries TRBV19 and TRBJ2-2; no firm D call. The CDR3 extends over 15 amino acids. Germline V gene data show CDR1 as LNHDA and CDR2 as SQIVND (reference sequence). Deletions cut 3 bases from V and 6 bases from J, with 14 bases between. Written as DNA, the CDR3 is TGTGCCAGTAGTATGGGTATTTTGGCGCCCGGGGAGCTGTTTTTT. The encoded protein is CASSMGILAPGELFF.

The chain has TRBV13 and TRBJ2-7; 8 bases map to TRBD1. The CDR3 has 15 amino acids. V lost 5 bases to trimming and J lost 0 bases; unmatched junction nucleotides: 6. The germline gives CDR1 PRHDT, CDR2 FYEKMQ (reference sequence). The CDR3 spells CASSIRDRPSYEQYF. Written as DNA, the CDR3 is TGTGCCAGCAGCATCCGGGACAGGCCCTCCTACGAGCAGTACTTC. Using reference TRBV13 and TRBJ2-7 for the parts outside the CDR3, the full variable domain is AAGVIQSPRHLIKEKRETATLKCYPIPRHDTVYWYQQGPGQDPQFLISFYEKMQSDKGSIPDRFSAQQFSDYHSELNMSSLELGDSALYFCASSIRDRPSYEQYFGPGTRLTVT.

About this clone itself: Other DNA sequences in this sample translate to the same CDR3. J is TRBJ1-2 and V is TRBV6-5; 7 positions agree with TRBD1. Germline CDR1 reads MNHEY; CDR2 reads SVGAGI. The V gene end was trimmed by 6 bases and the J gene end by 4 bases; junction bases not matched to a gene: 5. The CDR3 has 13 residues. The CDR3 region is CASSPGQLYGYTF. The DNA for the CDR3 is TGTGCCAGCAGCCCGGGACAGCTCTATGGCTACACCTTC.

V usage is TRBV13 and J usage is TRBJ2-7; D is uncertain. V dropped 5 bases and J dropped 2 bases, with 10 bases sitting between them. The CDR3 extends over 13 amino acids. CDR1 is PRHDT, CDR2 FYEKMQ, per germline (reference sequence). The chain's CDR3 is CASSVDRAYEQYF. The CDR3 nucleotides read TGTGCCAGCAGCGTCGATAGGGCCTACGAGCAGTACTTC. The complete variable domain, with remaining parts taken from reference TRBV13 and TRBJ2-7, reads AAGVIQSPRHLIKEKRETATLKCYPIPRHDTVYWYQQGPGQDPQFLISFYEKMQSDKGSIPDRFSAQQFSDYHSELNMSSLELGDSALYFCASSVDRAYEQYFGPGTRLTVT.

The V and J genes are TRBV13 and TRBJ2-7; 10 nucleotides agree with TRBD2. The germline CDR1 and CDR2 sequences are PRHDT and FYEKMQ (reference sequence). V shed 5 bases and J 3 bases; nucleotides not matched to a gene: 10. The CDR3 sequence is 16 residues long. The CDR3 nucleotides read TGTGCCAGCAGCGGACCCATAGCGGGGGGTAGCTACGAGCAGTACTTC. This gives the protein CASSGPIAGGSYEQYF.

The chain uses TRBV2 and TRBJ2-3; 7 bases agree with TRBD1. After removal of 1 base from V and 2 bases from J, the junction contained 3 bases not matched to a gene. Germline V gene sequence: CDR1 SNHLY, CDR2 FYNNEI. The CDR3 is made up of 15 amino acids. CDR3 sequence: CASSEVQGYTDTQYF. The CDR3 DNA is TGTGCCAGCAGTGAAGTACAGGGGTACACAGATACGCAGTATTTT. The full variable domain, rest sourced from reference TRBV2 and TRBJ2-3, is EPEVTQTPSHQVTQMGQEVILRCVPISNHLYFYWYRQILGQKVEFLVSFYNNEISEKSEIFDDQFSVERPDGSNFTLKIRSTKLEDSAMYFCASSEVQGYTDTQYFGPGTRLTVL.

On this clone itself: The sample contains more than one DNA sequence encoding this CDR3. The chain couples TRBV4-1 to TRBJ2-7; unclear D gene. The germline CDR1 and CDR2 sequences are MGHRA and YSYEKL. Trimming pared 1 base from V and 1 base from J, leaving 5 bases between. The CDR3 contains 13 residues. The CDR3: CASSQGLSYEQYF. CDR3 DNA: TGCGCCAGCAGCCAAGGACTGTCCTACGAGCAGTACTTC.

This chain uses TRBV2 with TRBJ1-5; D is perhaps TRBD1 (6 bases). The CDR3 totals 17 residues. V was shortened by 2 bases and J by 5 bases, with 19 bases between the two germline ends. Germline CDR1 and CDR2: SNHLY and FYNNEI. The CDR3, as DNA: TGTGCCAGCAGTGAATTAGTCGGCATACAGGGTGATCAGCCCCAGCATTTT. Translating it yields CASSELVGIQGDQPQHF.

The chain joins TRBV7-2 to TRBJ2-4; 13 bases fit TRBD2. This CDR3 region has 17 residues. V trimming: 4 bases; J trimming: 2 bases; junction bases outside the gene matches: 5. Germline values: CDR1 SGHTA, CDR2 FQGNSA. The CDR3 region has the DNA TGTGCCAGCAGCTCAGGGACTAGCGGGAATCCCAAAAACATTCAGTACTTC. Its translation: CASSSGTSGNPKNIQYF.

The chain recombines TRBV27 with TRBJ2-7; the D gene is possibly TRBD2 (6 bases). Trimming pared 2 bases from V and 6 bases from J, leaving 14 bases between. The CDR3 is made up of 14 amino acids. Germline assignment: CDR1 MNHEY and CDR2 SMNVEV (reference sequence). As DNA, the CDR3 is TGTGCCAGCAGTTTAGGGCGGGGTAACGGCGAGCAGTACTTC. Its protein product is CASSLGRGNGEQYF.

Notes on this clone: Other DNA variants within this sample encode the same CDR3. V usage is TRBV27 and J usage is TRBJ2-1; a weak D match, TRBD1 (6 bases). V lost 6 bases, J lost 4 bases, and 13 bases lay in between. The CDR3 contains 14 residues. Germline CDR1 reads MNHEY; CDR2 reads SMNVEV (reference sequence). CDR3 sequence (DNA): TGTGCCAGCAGCTTACAGGGTGTGTACAATGAGCAGTTCTTC. Protein: CASSLQGVYNEQFF.

The chain recombines TRBV7-8 with TRBJ2-7; D call uncertain. Germline values: CDR1 SGHVS, CDR2 FQNEAQ. V lost 1 base to trimming and J lost 4 bases, with 8 bases between them. There are 13 residues in the CDR3. The CDR3 spells CASSLGEAYEQYF. The CDR3 DNA reads as TGTGCCAGCAGCTTAGGAGAGGCTTACGAGCAGTACTTC.

The rearrangement links TRBV11-2 to TRBJ2-5; D is ambiguous. V was clipped by 5 bases and J by 1 base, with 14 bases between them. Germline lookup yields CDR1 SGHAT and CDR2 FQNNGV. This CDR3 has 15 residues. The CDR3 DNA sequence: TGTGCCAGCAGCCAAGGCCCGGGCCTCCAAGAGACCCAGTACTTC. Translation: CASSQGPGLQETQYF.

The CDR3 DNA reads as TGCGCCAGCAGCCACGGGGTTGGAGAACCTCGGGGCTACACCTTC. It is translated as CASSHGVGEPRGYTF. The chain is built from TRBV4-3 and TRBJ1-2; D not resolved. Trimming cost V 3 bases and J 8 bases, with 19 bases left between them. The CDR3 loop spans 15 amino acids. Germline lookup yields CDR1 LGHNA and CDR2 YSLEER.

The chain uses TRBV4-1 and TRBJ2-1, with D possibly being TRBD1 (6 bases). There are 18 residues in the CDR3. The germline gives CDR1 MGHRA, CDR2 YSYEKL. V was trimmed by 3 bases and J by 0 bases, leaving 18 bases between them. The chain's CDR3 is CASSQKVQGSSSYNEQFF. CDR3 DNA: TGCGCCAGCAGCCAGAAGGTACAGGGTTCTAGCTCCTACAATGAGCAGTTCTTC.